This TCR beta chain was recorded in a study of blood T cell repertoires in COVID-19. The table came from immunoSEQ multiplex PCR; TCRdb's copy has only in-frame clones and leaves some out. The table lists some 210,000 clones, 82% of them singletons. Germline values: CDR1 SGHDN, CDR2 FVKESK. The CDR3 has 16 residues. V dropped 6 bases and J dropped 1; count of bases not matched to a gene: 8. Sequenced: peripheral blood. The receptor was derived from a woman in her forties with acute or convalescent COVID-19. The chain recombines TRBV14 with TRBJ2-5, with 10 bases fitting TRBD2. This CDR3 reads CASRTPGLAAQETQYF. CDR3 nucleotide sequence: TGTGCCAGCAGGACTCCTGGACTAGCGGCCCAAGAGACCCAGTACTTC.